This T cell receptor (beta chain) was sequenced during a study of blood T cell repertoires in COVID-19. Profiling relied on immunoSEQ multiplex PCR, and the TCRdb table lists in-frame clones only, not all of them. Among a few hundred thousand clones listed, approximately 85% were seen once. V was pared by 2 bases and J by 2 bases, with 5 bases of the junction left unmatched. Germline CDR1 and CDR2: LGHDT and YNNKEL (reference sequence). This CDR3 has 17 residues. This clonotype originated in a woman in her fifties or sixties who had recovered from COVID-19. V and J are TRBV3-1 (or the pseudogene TRBV3-2) and TRBJ2-4; TRBD2 agrees at 11 bases. Sequenced input: PBMCs or T cells enriched from blood (not recorded which). CDR3 nucleotides: TGTGCCAGCAGCCAACACGGGACTAGCGGTTCCAAAAACATTCAGTACTTC. Translation gives CASSQHGTSGSKNIQYF.